This T cell receptor (beta chain) is from a study of control samples from healthy donors and cancer patients. CDR1 and CDR2 from the germline V gene are LNHNV and YYDKDF (reference sequence). This CDR3 has 15 residues. V lost 1 base and J lost 7, with 17 bases in between. Assay: immunoSEQ multiplex PCR; the TCRdb copy retains only in-frame clones and omits some. The sample has approximately 84,000 clones, almost 85% seen once. Sequenced: blood. The sequence came from a woman aged 55 to 70 in good health. The chain has TRBV15 and TRBJ2-7, with D uncertain. CDR3 region: CATSRAAVGSSEQYF. The CDR3, as DNA: TGTGCCACCAGCAGAGCCGCAGTTGGGTCCTCGGAGCAGTACTTC.